This entry describes one T cell receptor beta chain. Its target antigen remains unknown. Per-nucleotide qualities are absent, and no much larger clonotype sits a single base away. TCRbeta CDR3 regions were amplified from genomic DNA using the immunoSEQ Assay, a bias-controlled multiplex PCR. The original methods were these. The number of nucleated cells in each sample was estimated by amplification of reference gene primers within the assay. To quantify the absolute abundance of each unique TCRbeta CDR3 rearrangement, sequence reads were collapsed and filtered. For each sample, productive Simpson clonality was calculated as the square root of Simpson's diversity index over productive rearrangements. This immuneACCESS table, as held by TCRdb, lists in-frame sequences with V and J called but not all clones. Of the missing ones, under half trace to an unresolved V gene in checked studies; the others have no known cause. Clone size and the V and J calls come from that table; the DNA yielded D and trimming. For this sample there are 200,000 to 300,000 clones; 75% to 90% appear just once. Under 2% of the sample belongs to the ten largest clones.

The data were taken from a study of blood T cell repertoires in COVID-19 (dated by TCRdb to the early 2020s). Some background on the complete study: The collaborator samples originated in the United States, Italy and Spain and spanned the acute and convalescent phases of COVID-19. The repertoires were released in a freely available public database intended as a resource for research on the immune response to SARS-CoV-2. The samples were drawn from the first 160 participants of the ongoing ImmuneRACE study and from 1,254 subjects provided by 6 global collaborators. The prospective study material was composed of cDNA or gDNA derived from T cells, B-cell-depleted T cells, or PBMCs. Subjects who had been exposed to COVID-19, were actively infected with it, or had recovered from it provided the deeply sampled blood TCRbeta repertoires that made up the dataset. A de-identified subject ID, COVID-19 status, age in years and sex were almost always included in the sample metadata. HLA class I and class II types, where available, came from metadata supplied by the sample provider rather than from assay-based typing. Here is what the overall study found, with its caveats: The amount of clinical and demographic metadata varied by source and participant and was provided uncurated.

Each collaborating institution followed its own protocols to collect whole blood in K2EDTA tubes. For TCRbeta analysis, collaborator samples were shipped as frozen whole blood, as isolated PBMCs, or as DNA extracted from either sample type. V and J are trimmed by 4 bases and 6 bases, and the gene matches miss 11 bases of the junction. CDR1 and CDR2 are drawn from the germline V gene: SGDLS, YYNGEE. From its cysteine to its phenylalanine, the CDR3 spans 15 amino acids. Of all the DNA, just the CDR3 is kept, 45 bases in frame from base 1. The chain is assembled from TRBV9 and TRBJ2-7; 9 bases in between match TRBD1. The sample comprised peripheral blood. The receptor was isolated from a man aged 25 to 40 with active or convalescent COVID-19. The CDR3 reads as follows: CASSPPGQGVSEQYF. At the DNA level, the sequence is TGTGCCAGCAGCCCACCGGGACAGGGCGTCTCCGAGCAGTACTTC.